This TCR beta chain was identified during a study of blood T cell repertoires in COVID-19. For the study at large: Sample material is recorded as cDNA or gDNA derived from T cells, B-cell-depleted T cells, or PBMCs.

In germline, CDR1 is SGHDN, CDR2 FVKESK. With 1 base removed from V and 2 bases from J, the gap between germline ends came to 11 bases. The CDR3 contains 15 residues. Only in-frame clones appear in the TCRdb table, and some are missing; sequencing was by immunoSEQ multiplex PCR. The table has about 42,000 clones, about 78% seen once. Sequencing used peripheral blood. The chain uses TRBV14 and TRBJ2-5; TRBD2 might be the D (5 bases). This clonotype originated in a man in his 70s with active or convalescent COVID-19. The CDR3 sequence is CASSQAGLLQETQYF. CDR3 coding DNA: TGTGCCAGCAGCCAAGCCGGACTGTTACAAGAGACCCAGTACTTC.